Described below is a single TCR beta chain sequence and its context. TCRdb keeps only in-frame clones here, not all; method: immunoSEQ multiplex PCR. Found here are some 22,000 clones, approximately 65% of them singletons; the top ten hold around 1.3%. The data derive from a study of PD-1 blockade in classical Hodgkin lymphoma. Sample time point: cycle 4 day 1 (C4D1), after five to seven weeks of nivolumab. Every patient experienced relapse after autologous stem cell transplantation, and brentuximab vedotin exposure varied. Magnetic negative selection served to purify CD4+ T cells out of PBMCs that had been thawed. The V gene's germline CDR1 is LGHNA and CDR2 YSLEER. The V gene lost 0 bases and the J gene lost 5 bases, with 13 bases spanning the gap. The CDR3 extends over 15 amino acids.

The chain carries TRBV4-3 and TRBJ1-1; no definite D call. Specimen: CD4+ T cells from blood, collected before the fourth cycle of nivolumab. This sequence originates from a human donor with classical Hodgkin lymphoma. CDR3 DNA: TGCGCCAGCAGCCAAGAGACGGGATCGTGGACTGAAGCTTTCTTT. It translates to CASSQETGSWTEAFF.